This T cell receptor beta chain appears in the sequencing data of a study of blood T cell repertoires in COVID-19 (TCRdb year 2020). In the study overall: Samples covering the acute and convalescent phases of COVID-19 were provided by collaborators in the United States, Italy and Spain. The material from the prospective study consisted of cDNA or gDNA derived from T cells, B-cell-depleted T cells, or PBMCs. Deeply sampled blood TCRbeta repertoires from subjects exposed to, actively infected with, or recovered from COVID-19 were included in the dataset. The repertoires were released in a freely available public database meant as a resource for research on the immune response to SARS-CoV-2. Samples were obtained from the ongoing ImmuneRACE study (first 160 participants) and from over 1,000 subjects provided by 6 global collaborators. A de-identified subject ID, COVID-19 status, age in years and sex were almost always included in the sample metadata. HLA class I and class II types, where available, came from metadata supplied by the sample provider rather than from assay-based typing.

There are 15 amino acids in the CDR3, from cysteine to phenylalanine inclusive. Only the CDR3 region is kept as DNA, spanning 45 bases read in frame from base 1. From a lookup of the germline V gene, CDR1 and CDR2 are SQVTM and ANQGSEA. Germline trimming amounts to 4 bases on V and 2 bases on J, with 8 as the count of junction bases outside the gene matches. The immunoSEQ Assay, a bias-controlled multiplex PCR, was used to amplify TCRbeta CDR3 regions from genomic DNA. Under the source paper's analysis protocol: Within the assay, amplification of reference gene primers was used to estimate how many nucleated cells each sample contained. Sequence reads were collapsed and filtered to measure the absolute abundance of every unique TCRbeta CDR3 rearrangement. For each sample, productive Simpson clonality was calculated as the square root of Simpson's diversity index across productive rearrangements. The table was pulled from immuneACCESS by TCRdb, which kept in-frame rearrangements only. Such tables lose some clones; where checked, under half of the loss comes from unresolved V genes, and the rest has no known cause. V and J calls and clone size are as listed in that table; D and trimming were resolved from the DNA. Across this sample there are roughly 260,000 clones, with 70% to 90% seen only once. Over 2% of the sample lies in the top ten.

Comment on this clone: Its specific antigen is unknown. One base away there is no much larger clone; base qualities are not given.

What the work shows at the level of the full study, not this receptor alone: The amount of clinical and demographic metadata varied by source and participant and was provided uncurated.

Whole blood was collected in K2EDTA tubes by collaborating institutions according to the institutions' own protocols. For TCRbeta analysis, collaborators shipped samples as frozen whole blood, isolated PBMCs, or DNA extracted from either of those sample types. The TCR originated in a woman aged 45-59 years with acute or convalescent COVID-19. The V and J genes are TRBV29-1 and TRBJ2-3, with 8 bases matching TRBD1. The sample comprised peripheral blood. The CDR3 reads as follows: CSVVSGGFLTDTQYF. In nucleotides, the sequence is TGCAGCGTTGTGTCAGGGGGCTTCCTCACAGATACGCAGTATTTT.